A selection of T cell receptor beta chains follows, all from one sample in a study of CD4 T cells in relation to SARS-CoV-2 and coronaviruses. Generated by immunoSEQ multiplex PCR, the TCRdb table keeps only in-frame clones and is missing some. Of 65,000 or so clones detected, over 90% appear once; the ten largest clones hold around 0.15%. The sample comprised naive CD4+ T cells from PBMCs. Source of these receptors: a human donor in good health. CDR3s include the opening cysteine and the closing phenylalanine or tryptophan. The D gene is left open where the match is weak. Clone size is stated in some rows and not others, as once, few, many or a class when expanded.

TRBV7-2,NA,TRBD1,TRBJ1-4,TGTGCCAGCAGTTCTCCTCCGGGACAGGGGAACGAAAAACTGTTTTTT,CASSSPPGQGNEKLFF
TRBV30,NA,TRBD1,TRBJ1-5,TGTGCCTGGACCGCAGGGACAGGTCGTCAGCCCCAGCATTTT,CAWTAGTGRQPQHF
TRBV24-1,NA,TRBD2,TRBJ2-3,TGTGCCACCAGTGACTCCGGGACTAGCGGCTATAACACAGATACGCAGTATTTT,CATSDSGTSGYNTDTQYF
TRBV7-8,NA,TRBD2,TRBJ2-7,TGTGCCAGCAGCCACGAAGTAGCGGGAGGGCGATACGAGCAGTACTTC,CASSHEVAGGRYEQYF
TRBV9,NA,NA,TRBJ1-1,TGTGCCAGCAGCGTAGTGGGGCAGACGAACACTGAAGCTTTCTTT,CASSVVGQTNTEAFF
TRBV28,once,NA,TRBJ2-2,TGTGCCAGCGGACAGCCTGGACCCGGGGAGCTGTTTTTT,CASGQPGPGELFF
TRBV28,NA,NA,TRBJ1-4,TGTGGCACGGCGGGGGGCGTTTGGGAAAAACTGTTTTTT,CGTAGGVWEKLFF
TRBV7-2,NA,TRBD1,TRBJ1-6,TGTGCCAGCAGCTTAGGGACAGGGGGAGAATCACCCCTCCACTTT,CASSLGTGGESPLHF
TRBV3-1/TRBV3-2,NA,NA,TRBJ1-3,TGTGCCAGCAGCCAAGATCTGGTACGAGTCACGGGAAACACCATATATTTT,CASSQDLVRVTGNTIYF
TRBV18,NA,TRBD2,TRBJ2-1,TGTGCCAGCTCTCCATTAGCGGGAGAGGCCTACAATGAGCAGTTCTTC,CASSPLAGEAYNEQFF
TRBV28,NA,TRBD1,TRBJ2-7,TGTGCCAGCAGTTTAAGGGGGCGAGAGCAGTACTTC,CASSLRGREQYF
TRBV5-1,once,TRBD1,TRBJ2-7,TGCGCCAGCAGGTTCGGACAGGCCAGCTCCTACGAGCAGTACTTC,CASRFGQASSYEQYF
TRBV27,NA,NA,TRBJ2-3,TGTGCCAGCAGTTTGAGCTTGGCTAGCACAGATACGCAGTATTTT,CASSLSLASTDTQYF
TRBV7-3,NA,NA,TRBJ2-6,TGTGCCAGCAAGAACCTAGGGGAAGTTGGGGCCAACGTCCTGACTTTC,CASKNLGEVGANVLTF
TRBV4-2,NA,TRBD1,TRBJ1-6,TGTGCCAGCAGCCCGACAGTCAGGGGGCGGGGATCACCCCTCCACTTT,CASSPTVRGRGSPLHF